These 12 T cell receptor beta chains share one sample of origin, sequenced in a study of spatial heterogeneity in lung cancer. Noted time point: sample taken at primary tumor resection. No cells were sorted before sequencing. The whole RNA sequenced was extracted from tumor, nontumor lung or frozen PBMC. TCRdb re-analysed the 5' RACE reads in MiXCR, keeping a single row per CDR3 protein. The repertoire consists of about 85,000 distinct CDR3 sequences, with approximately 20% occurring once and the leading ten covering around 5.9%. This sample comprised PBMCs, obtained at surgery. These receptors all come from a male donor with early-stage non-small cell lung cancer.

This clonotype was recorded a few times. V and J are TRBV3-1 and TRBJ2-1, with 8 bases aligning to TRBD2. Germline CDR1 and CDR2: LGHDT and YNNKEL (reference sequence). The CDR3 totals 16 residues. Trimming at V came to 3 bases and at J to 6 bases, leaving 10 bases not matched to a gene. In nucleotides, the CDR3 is TGTGCCAGCAGCCACCAAACCAGCGGGGGCCCCAATGAGCAGTTCTTC. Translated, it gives CASSHQTSGGPNEQFF.

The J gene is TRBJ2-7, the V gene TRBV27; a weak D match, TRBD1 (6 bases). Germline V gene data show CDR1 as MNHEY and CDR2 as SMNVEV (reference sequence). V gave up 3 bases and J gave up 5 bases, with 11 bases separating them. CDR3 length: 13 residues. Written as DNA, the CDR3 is TGTGCCAGCAGTTTGTTGGGGGCCAACGAGCAGTACTTC. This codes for CASSLLGANEQYF.

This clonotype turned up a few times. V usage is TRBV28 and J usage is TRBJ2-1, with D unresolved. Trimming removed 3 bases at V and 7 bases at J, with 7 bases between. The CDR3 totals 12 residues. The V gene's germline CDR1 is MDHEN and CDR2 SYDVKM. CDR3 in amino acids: CASSFRENEQFF. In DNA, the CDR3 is TGTGCCAGCAGTTTCCGTGAGAATGAGCAGTTCTTC.

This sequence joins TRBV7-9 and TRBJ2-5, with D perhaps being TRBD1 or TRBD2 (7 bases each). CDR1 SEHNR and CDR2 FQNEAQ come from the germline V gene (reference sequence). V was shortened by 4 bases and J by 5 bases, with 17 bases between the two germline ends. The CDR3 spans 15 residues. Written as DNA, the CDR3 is TGTGCCAGCAGCTGGGATCACCAGGGGGGGGAGACCCAGTACTTC. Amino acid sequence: CASSWDHQGGETQYF.

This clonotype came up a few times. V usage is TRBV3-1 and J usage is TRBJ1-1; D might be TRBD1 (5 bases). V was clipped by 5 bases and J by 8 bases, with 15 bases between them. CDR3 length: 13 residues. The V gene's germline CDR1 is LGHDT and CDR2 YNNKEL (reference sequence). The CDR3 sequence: CASSKGRFTEAFF. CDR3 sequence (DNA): TGTGCCAGCAGCAAGGGACGGTTTACAGAAGCTTTCTTT. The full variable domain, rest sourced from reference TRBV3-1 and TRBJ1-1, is DTAVSQTPKYLVTQMGNDKSIKCEQNLGHDTMYWYKQDSKKFLKIMFSYNNKELIINETVPNRFSPKSPDKAHLNLHINSLELGDSAVYFCASSKGRFTEAFFGQGTRLTVV.

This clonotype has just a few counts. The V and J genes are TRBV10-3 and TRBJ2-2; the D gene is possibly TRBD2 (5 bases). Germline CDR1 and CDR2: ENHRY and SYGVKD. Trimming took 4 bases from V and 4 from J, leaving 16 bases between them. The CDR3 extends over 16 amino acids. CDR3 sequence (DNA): TGTGCCATCAGTGCGTCCGGAGGCCAGCGCACCGGGGAGCTGTTTTTT. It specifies CAISASGGQRTGELFF.

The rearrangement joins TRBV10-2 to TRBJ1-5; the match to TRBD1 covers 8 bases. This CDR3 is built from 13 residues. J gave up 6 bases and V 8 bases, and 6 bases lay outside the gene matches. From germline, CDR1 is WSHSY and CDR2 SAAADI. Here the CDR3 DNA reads TGCGCCAGCGCCGACAGGGGAGGTCAGCCCCAGCATTTT. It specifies CASADRGGQPQHF.

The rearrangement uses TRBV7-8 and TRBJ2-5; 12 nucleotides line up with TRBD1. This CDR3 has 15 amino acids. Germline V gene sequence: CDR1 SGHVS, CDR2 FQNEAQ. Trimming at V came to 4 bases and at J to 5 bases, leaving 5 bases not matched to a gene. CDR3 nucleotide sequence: TGTGCCAGCAGCTCCGGGACAGGGGGCGGGGAGACCCAGTACTTC. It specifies CASSSGTGGGETQYF. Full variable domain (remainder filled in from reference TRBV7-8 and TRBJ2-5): GAGVSQSPRYKVAKRGQDVALRCDPISGHVSLFWYQQALGQGPEFLTYFQNEAQLDKSGLPSDRFFAERPEGSVSTLKIQRTQQEDSAVYLCASSSGTGGGETQYFGPGTRLLVL.

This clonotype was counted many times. The DNA for the CDR3 is TGTGCCAGCAGTTTTTTCGGACTAGCGGGAGGCGGGGAGCAGTACTTC. This gives the protein CASSFFGLAGGGEQYF. V gene TRBV27 combines with J gene TRBJ2-7; the match to TRBD2 covers 14 bases. Germline values: CDR1 MNHEY, CDR2 SMNVEV (reference sequence). The junction had 8 bases not matched to a gene; V was cut back by 3 bases and J by 7 bases. This CDR3 region has 16 residues.

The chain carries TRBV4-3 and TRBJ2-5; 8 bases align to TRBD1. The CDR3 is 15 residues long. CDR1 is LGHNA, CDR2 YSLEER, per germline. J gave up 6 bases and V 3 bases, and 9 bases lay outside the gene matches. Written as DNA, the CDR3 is TGCGCCAGCAGCCAGACGGACAGGGAAAGTAAGACCCAGTACTTC. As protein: CASSQTDRESKTQYF.

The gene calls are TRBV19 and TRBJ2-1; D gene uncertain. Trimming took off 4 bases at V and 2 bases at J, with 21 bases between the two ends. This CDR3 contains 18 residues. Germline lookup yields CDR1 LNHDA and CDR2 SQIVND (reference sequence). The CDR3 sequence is CASSTPPALIVPYNEQFF. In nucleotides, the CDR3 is TGTGCCAGTAGTACCCCACCTGCCCTGATAGTCCCCTACAATGAGCAGTTCTTC.

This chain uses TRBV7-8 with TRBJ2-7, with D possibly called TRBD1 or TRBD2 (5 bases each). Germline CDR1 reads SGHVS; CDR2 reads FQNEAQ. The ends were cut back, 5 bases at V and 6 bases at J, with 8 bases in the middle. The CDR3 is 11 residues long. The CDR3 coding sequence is TGTGCCAGCAGCCCAGGGAGCGAGCAGTACTTC. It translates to CASSPGSEQYF.